The rows below give T cell receptor beta chains drawn from one sample of a study of cytomegalovirus exposure and HLA in healthy donors. The repertoire was sequenced with immunoSEQ multiplex PCR; TCRdb's copy has only in-frame clones and lacks some. The top ten clones hold 9% to 10% of a sample with some 170,000 clones, approximately 80% of them seen once. Sequencing was done on a sample of PBMCs. Source of these receptors: a man aged 18 to 30 in good health and CMV-seropositive. Each CDR3 is given with its conserved first and last residue. The D gene is left open where the match is weak. Part of the rows lack a size; the others show once, few, many or a class for expanded clones.

cdr3_aa cdr3_nt j_call v_call d_call clone_size
CASSSLAGGPGNEQFF TGTGCCAGCAGCAGTCTAGCGGGAGGGCCGGGCAATGAGCAGTTCTTC TRBJ2-1 TRBV7-6 TRBD2 NA
CAWRANSYSPLHF TGTGCCTGGAGGGCGAACAGTTACTCACCCCTCCACTTT TRBJ1-6 TRBV30 NA few
CASSLDFQVTGELFF TGTGCCAGCAGCTTAGATTTTCAGGTCACCGGGGAGCTGTTTTTT TRBJ2-2 TRBV11-2 NA NA
CASSIGVFQETQYF TGTGCCAGTAGTATCGGGGTGTTCCAAGAGACCCAGTACTTC TRBJ2-5 TRBV19 NA NA
CASSLFSGRGRGSLEDTQYF TGTGCCAGCAGTTTATTCTCGGGCAGGGGGCGCGGCTCTCTCGAAGATACGCAGTATTTT TRBJ2-3 TRBV27 TRBD1 NA
CASSRDRSNYEQYF TGTGCCAGTAGTCGGGACAGGAGCAACTACGAGCAGTACTTC TRBJ2-7 TRBV19 TRBD1 NA
CASSQGSDQPQHF TGTGCCAGCTCACAGGGGTCGGATCAGCCCCAGCATTTT TRBJ1-5 TRBV18 NA NA
CASSPTLGEGNEKLFF TGTGCCAGCAGCCCCACTCTGGGGGAGGGTAATGAAAAACTGTTTTTT TRBJ1-4 TRBV6-4 NA NA
CASSLLTGAGTEAFF TGTGCCAGCAGCCTCTTGACAGGGGCGGGCACTGAAGCTTTCTTT TRBJ1-1 TRBV7-9 TRBD1 NA
CASSFGLAGSYEQYF TGTGCCAGCAGCTTTGGACTAGCGGGTTCCTACGAGCAGTACTTC TRBJ2-7 TRBV11-2 TRBD2 NA
CAWTVYEQFF TGTGCCTGGACAGTCTATGAGCAGTTCTTC TRBJ2-1 TRBV30 NA NA
CATSREGGNQPQHF TGTGCCACCAGCAGAGAAGGGGGCAATCAGCCCCAGCATTTT TRBJ1-5 TRBV15 NA NA
CASSLGDRSTDTQYF TGCGCCAGCAGCCTGGGGGACAGGAGCACAGATACGCAGTATTTT TRBJ2-3 TRBV4-1 TRBD1 few
CASSQETSGVYEQYF TGTGCCAGCAGCCAAGAAACTAGCGGGGTTTACGAGCAGTACTTC TRBJ2-7 TRBV4-2 TRBD2 NA
CASSLRPSGSYEQYF TGTGCCAGCAGCTTAAGACCTAGCGGGAGTTACGAGCAGTACTTC TRBJ2-7 TRBV11-2 TRBD2 NA
CASYETGKRNTIYF TGTGCCAGCTATGAGACAGGGAAGAGAAACACCATATATTTT TRBJ1-3 TRBV5-6 TRBD1 NA
CASGGPSLGGEQFF TGTGCCAGCGGGGGGCCTAGTTTAGGTGGAGAGCAGTTCTTC TRBJ2-1 TRBV19 NA NA
CASSREGGPNTEAFF TGCGCCAGCAGTCGGGAAGGCGGTCCAAACACTGAAGCTTTCTTT TRBJ1-1 TRBV4-1 NA few
CASSVYGQRVHF TGTGCCAGCAGTGTATACGGACAGAGAGTCCACTTT TRBJ1-6 TRBV6-1 NA few
CASSRTVDTEAFF TGTGCCAGTAGTAGGACTGTTGACACTGAAGCTTTCTTT TRBJ1-1 TRBV19 NA NA
CASSFTVNYGYTF TGTGCCAGCAGTTTTACGGTTAACTATGGCTACACCTTC TRBJ1-2 TRBV27 NA once
CATIGQGAFYGYTF TGTGCCACCATAGGACAGGGGGCCTTTTATGGCTACACCTTC TRBJ1-2 TRBV10-3 TRBD1 NA
CASSTHAYNEQFF TGTGCCAGCAGCACACATGCCTACAATGAGCAGTTCTTC TRBJ2-1 TRBV27 NA NA
CASSQEGGLSSYNEQFF TGCGCCAGCAGCCAAGAGGGGGGGCTGTCCTCCTACAATGAGCAGTTCTTC TRBJ2-1 TRBV4-1 NA NA
CASSLEGGAGNYGYTF TGCGCCAGCAGCTTGGAGGGGGGGGCAGGGAACTATGGCTACACCTTC TRBJ1-2 TRBV5-1 NA NA
CASSSTGAYTDTQYF TGTGCCAGCAGTTCAACAGGAGCCTACACAGATACGCAGTATTTT TRBJ2-3 TRBV6-1 NA NA
CASSTDFSSYNEQFF TGTGCCAGTAGTACGGACTTCAGCTCCTACAATGAGCAGTTCTTC TRBJ2-1 TRBV19 NA NA
CASSLAGRNTEAFF TGTGCCAGCAGCTTAGCGGGCAGGAACACTGAAGCTTTCTTT TRBJ1-1 TRBV7-8 NA NA
CASRPGLGPYEQYF TGTGCCAGCAGGCCGGGACTAGGGCCCTACGAGCAGTACTTC TRBJ2-7 TRBV7-2 TRBD2 NA
CASSPVGGLAAGEQFF TGTGCCAGCAGCCCGGTAGGGGGACTAGCGGCGGGTGAGCAGTTCTTC TRBJ2-1 TRBV7-9 TRBD2 NA
CASSYSETGEQYF TGTGCCAGCAGTTACTCGGAGACCGGCGAGCAGTACTTC TRBJ2-7 TRBV6-6 NA NA
CSVVQLFMNTEAFF TGCAGCGTTGTGCAGTTATTCATGAACACTGAAGCTTTCTTT TRBJ1-1 TRBV29-1 NA NA
CASSLTGDTQYF TGTGCCAGCAGCCTCACGGGGGATACGCAGTATTTT TRBJ2-3 TRBV7-8 NA NA
CASSLSYLTGNTEAFF TGTGCCAGCAGCTTGAGTTATCTTACAGGGAACACTGAAGCTTTCTTT TRBJ1-1 TRBV5-6 NA NA
CATSRPPGQGTDTQYF TGTGCCACCAGCAGACCCCCGGGACAGGGGACAGATACGCAGTATTTT TRBJ2-3 TRBV15 TRBD1 NA
CASSAGTGELFF TGTGCCAGCAGCGCAGGGACTGGGGAGCTGTTTTTT TRBJ2-2 TRBV4-2 NA once
CASSISKIRQGGSGYTF TGTGCCAGCAGTATCAGTAAAATAAGACAGGGCGGTAGCGGCTACACCTTC TRBJ1-2 TRBV27 TRBD1 NA
CAISWTSEYEQFF TGTGCCATCAGCTGGACTAGTGAGTATGAGCAGTTCTTC TRBJ2-1 TRBV10-3 TRBD2 NA
CASSLWGQGSEKLFF TGTGCCAGCAGTTTATGGGGACAGGGAAGTGAAAAACTGTTTTTT TRBJ1-4 TRBV28 TRBD1 NA
CASSSLFRGGAYYEQYF TGTGCCAGCAGCTCTTTATTTCGGGGGGGGGCTTACTACGAGCAGTACTTC TRBJ2-7 TRBV5-6 TRBD2 NA
CASSPELGPGEQYF TGTGCCAGCAGCCCCGAACTAGGGCCCGGCGAGCAGTACTTC TRBJ2-7 TRBV13 NA NA
CASIPGHRGEKLFF TGTGCCAGCATCCCGGGACATCGCGGGGAAAAACTGTTTTTT TRBJ1-4 TRBV6-6 NA NA